Following are 24 T cell receptor beta chains from one sample sequenced in a study of molecular identifiers for immune sequencing clone quantification. TCRdb independently ran MiXCR on the PCR reads; one entry per CDR3 protein. The sample lists some 590,000 distinct CDR3 sequences; roughly 23% were seen once. The sequencing input was naive CD8+ T cells from blood, with Jurkat cell RNA spiked in. Subset of the sample: FACS-sorted CD8+CD4-CCR7+CD45RA+ naive T cells. Receptors originate from a human donor in good health. Some libraries in this study had Jurkat cell RNA spiked in.

This clonotype was counted a few times. The J gene is TRBJ2-1, the V gene TRBV12-3 or TRBV12-4; 7 bases are a match to TRBD1. V lost 6 bases, J lost 4 bases, and 6 bases stayed unmatched. The CDR3 extends over 14 amino acids. CDR3 nucleotide sequence: TGTGCCAGCAGACCGGGACAGAGATACAATGAGCAGTTCTTC. This translates into CASRPGQRYNEQFF.

This clonotype was counted between two and nine times. This sequence joins TRBV6-2 or TRBV6-3 and TRBJ2-7; no definite D call. The length of the CDR3 is 12 residues. Per the germline V gene, CDR1 is MNHEY and CDR2 is SVGEGT. With 2 bases removed from V and 6 bases from J, the gap between germline ends came to 8 bases. The CDR3: CASSYPRREQYF. The CDR3 DNA follows: TGTGCCAGCAGTTACCCAAGGCGCGAGCAGTACTTC.

This sequence joins TRBV24-1 and TRBJ2-4; D remains ambiguous. Per the germline V gene, CDR1 is KGHDR and CDR2 is SFDVKD. The CDR3 is 14 residues long. V was shortened by 9 bases and J by 0 bases, with 11 bases between the two germline ends. CDR3 protein: CATQGTSAKNIQYF. CDR3 sequence (DNA): TGTGCCACCCAAGGAACTTCAGCCAAAAACATTCAGTACTTC.

Regarding this clonotype: It may be a read error: a sequence one base away is much more abundant. The chain uses TRBV6-5 and TRBJ1-1, with D perhaps matching TRBD1 (6 bases). Trimming stripped 4 bases from V and 0 bases from J, with 15 bases between. There are 16 residues in the CDR3. Germline assignment: CDR1 MNHEY and CDR2 SVGAGI. CDR3 sequence reads: CASSSANRAMNTEAFF. CDR3 nucleotide sequence: TGTGCCAGCAGTTCAGCTAACAGGGCCATGAACACTGAAGCTTTCTTT.

The sample holds one count of this clonotype. At one end the junction does not follow the germline gene, possibly because of a read error. CDR3 nucleotides: TGTGCCAGCAGCTTTGTGGCAGCCCAAGAGGCCCAGTACTTC. Encoded protein: CASSFVAAQEAQYF. This rearrangement joins TRBV7-9 to TRBJ2-5; no definite D call. This CDR3 has 14 residues. CDR1 is SEHNR and CDR2 is FQNEAQ in the germline V gene (reference sequence).

On this clonotype: A much larger clone sits a single nucleotide away, making a read error possible. The rearrangement joins TRBV4-3 to TRBJ2-3; TRBD1 matches 7 bases. The V gene end was trimmed by 1 base and the J gene end by 8 bases; junction bases not matched to a gene: 12. The CDR3 sequence is 16 residues long. The germline CDR1 and CDR2 sequences are LGHNA and YSLEER. CDR3 sequence reads: CASSQAIRDSEGTQYF. CDR3 DNA sequence: TGCGCCAGCAGCCAAGCTATCCGGGACAGTGAGGGTACGCAGTATTTT.

V usage is TRBV5-1 and J usage is TRBJ1-2; D might be TRBD1 (5 bases). This CDR3 is 17 amino acids long. The ends were cut back, 3 bases at V and 0 bases at J, with 18 bases in the middle. Germline V lookup: CDR1 SGHRS, CDR2 YFSETQ. This CDR3 reads CASSWPILQGANYGYTF. CDR3 DNA sequence: TGCGCCAGCAGCTGGCCGATACTCCAGGGAGCTAACTATGGCTACACCTTC.

As to this clonotype: This may stem from a read error, because a much larger clone lies one nucleotide away. The rearrangement uses TRBV7-9 and TRBJ2-3; weak D call: TRBD2 (5 bases). The V gene's germline CDR1 is SEHNR and CDR2 FQNEAQ (reference sequence). This CDR3 region has 16 residues. The DNA for the CDR3 is TGTGCCAGCAGCTTCAGTACTAGAACTCTCACAGATGCGCAGTATTTT. Translating it yields CASSFSTRTLTDAQYF.

The chain recombines TRBV7-9 with TRBJ1-1; D is uncertain. The CDR3 consists of 14 residues. Germline-derived CDR1 and CDR2 are SEHNR and FQNEAQ (reference sequence). The V gene lost 5 bases and the J gene lost 2 bases, with 12 bases spanning the gap. The CDR3 coding sequence is TGTGCCAGCAGCCTAGTGAGGGATAACACTGAAGCTTTCTTT. Residues: CASSLVRDNTEAFF.

The table lists this clonotype with a count of one. The rearrangement links TRBV6-2 or TRBV6-3 to TRBJ1-1, with TRBD1 matching 7 bases. The CDR3 consists of 15 residues. The V gene's germline CDR1 is MNHEY and CDR2 SVGEGT. Trimming cost V 1 base and J 3 bases; bases outside gene matches: 5. The DNA of the CDR3 is TGTGCCAGCAGTTACTTTGGGACAGCGGACACTGAAGCTTTCTTT. Amino acid sequence: CASSYFGTADTEAFF.

Worth noting for this clonotype: Compared with germline, one end of the junction differs, possibly owing to a read error. V and J are TRBV5-1 and TRBJ1-1; no reliable D call. In germline, CDR1 is SGHRS, CDR2 YFSETQ. This CDR3 contains 13 residues. The CDR3 region is CAGSFEENTEAFF. The CDR3 region has the DNA TGCGCCGGCAGCTTTGAAGAGAACACTGAAGCTTTCTTT. Full variable domain (rest looked up from reference TRBV5-1 and TRBJ1-1): KAGVTQTPRYLIKTRGQQVTLSCSPISGHRSVSWYQQTPGQGLQFLFEYFSETQRNKGNFPGRFSGRQFSNSRSEMNVSTLELGDSALYLCAGSFEENTEAFFGQGTRLTVV.

The sample holds one count of this clonotype. The junction does not match germline at one end; this may be a read error. The chain joins TRBV27 to TRBJ1-1; a possible D gene is TRBD1 (5 bases). CDR1 MNHEY and CDR2 SMNVEV come from the germline V gene (reference sequence). The CDR3 runs to 15 residues. CDR3 sequence: CASSPTVLAGGEALF. The CDR3 DNA sequence: TGTGCCAGCAGTCCCACCGTTCTAGCGGGAGGGGAAGCTCTCTTT.

This clonotype was counted only a few times. V gene TRBV30 combines with J gene TRBJ1-1; D uncertain. Trimming took 0 bases from V and 7 from J, leaving 18 bases between them. This CDR3 is 15 amino acids long. Germline lookup yields CDR1 GTSNPN and CDR2 SVGIG (reference sequence). CDR3 in DNA: TGTGCCTGGAGTGTACTTGGTAGTGGGCAGGATGAAGCTTTCTTT. This encodes CAWSVLGSGQDEAFF.

V usage is TRBV4-1 and J usage is TRBJ2-4, with D hard to call. V was trimmed by 0 bases and J by 8 bases, leaving 11 bases between them. Germline V gives CDR1 MGHRA, CDR2 YSYEKL. This CDR3 is built from 14 residues. The DNA of the CDR3 is TGCGCCAGCAGCCAAGAAGAGGAAGGTGACATTCAGTACTTC. Protein sequence: CASSQEEEGDIQYF.

As regards this clonotype: Since a much larger clone is just one base distant, this may be a read error. The chain employs TRBV6-2 or TRBV6-3 and TRBJ1-1; the match to TRBD1 covers 9 bases. Trimming cost V 6 bases and J 4 bases; bases outside gene matches: 6. This CDR3 has 14 residues. Germline V gives CDR1 MNHEY, CDR2 SVGEGT. The CDR3 nucleotides are TGTGCCAGCAGATTGACAGGGGGGCTCACTGAAGCTTTCTTT. This codes for CASRLTGGLTEAFF.

On this clonotype: One base away lies a much larger clone, so this may be a sequencing read error. The chain couples TRBV4-3 to TRBJ2-3; 8 nucleotides line up with TRBD2. With 0 bases clipped from V and 8 bases from J, the junction kept 13 bases outside the gene matches. This CDR3 spans 17 amino acids. In germline, CDR1 is LGHNA, CDR2 YSLEER. CDR3 DNA sequence: TGCGCCAGCAGCCAAGATTTTAGCGGGATAGAGGCGGGTACGCAGTATTTT. This codes for CASSQDFSGIEAGTQYF.

This clonotype was detected ten times or more. The chain joins TRBV12-3 or TRBV12-4 to TRBJ1-1; unclear D gene. The CDR3 has 14 residues. The V end was cut by 3 bases, the J end by 2 bases, with 10 bases between. CDR3 nucleotides: TGTGCCAGCAGTTTTGGGCAGGTTAACACTGAAGCTTTCTTT. Translated, it gives CASSFGQVNTEAFF.

The rearrangement links TRBV19 to TRBJ2-3, with D perhaps being TRBD1 or TRBD2 (6 bases each). Deletions cut 10 bases from V and 3 bases from J, with 17 bases between. There are 14 residues in the CDR3. CDR1 and CDR2 (germline): LNHDA, SQIVND (reference sequence). The CDR3 sequence is CATGDWGATDTQYF. CDR3 in DNA: TGTGCCACCGGGGACTGGGGGGCGACAGATACGCAGTATTTT.

In regard to this clonotype: With a much larger clone just one base away, this may be a read error. V usage is TRBV12-3 or TRBV12-4 and J usage is TRBJ2-7; D is undetermined. Trimming took off 6 bases at V and 2 bases at J, with 17 bases between the two ends. The CDR3 totals 15 residues. This CDR3 reads CASRPGGLDTYEQYF. The CDR3 region has the DNA TGTGCCAGCAGGCCCGGTGGGCTCGACACCTACGAGCAGTACTTC.

The chain links TRBV19 to TRBJ2-7; 7 bases fit TRBD2. Germline V lookup: CDR1 LNHDA, CDR2 SQIVND (reference sequence). V was clipped by 1 base and J by 6 bases; unmatched bases: 9. The CDR3 is made up of 15 amino acids. The CDR3 nucleotides are TGTGCCAGTAGTATAGGCCCTGGCCCGGGAGGCGAGCAGTACTTC. Translating gives CASSIGPGPGGEQYF.

This clonotype was recorded many times. CDR3 protein: CASSFQRRTEAFF. The CDR3 nucleotides are TGTGCCAGCAGTTTTCAGAGGCGGACTGAAGCTTTCTTT. The V call is TRBV27, the J call TRBJ1-1, with D unclear. Trimming removed 3 bases from V and 5 bases from J, with 10 bases in between. Germline CDR1 and CDR2: MNHEY and SMNVEV (reference sequence). This CDR3 is 13 amino acids long.

The chain uses TRBV5-3 and TRBJ2-7, with D perhaps matching TRBD1 or TRBD2 (5 bases each). TRBV5-3 is given ORF status, its function remaining uncertain. The CDR3 loop spans 12 amino acids. The ends were cut back, 8 bases at V and 2 bases at J, with 11 bases in the middle. The chain's CDR3 is CASQTGPYEQYF. CDR3 in DNA: TGTGCCAGCCAAACGGGGCCCTACGAGCAGTACTTC.

This clonotype was found many times. The chain has TRBV6-5 and TRBJ2-3; no reliable D call. V was shortened by 2 bases and J by 4 bases, with 13 bases between the two germline ends. This CDR3 region has 15 residues. Germline CDR1 MNHEY, CDR2 SVGAGI. The CDR3 sequence is CASSYTLGQPDTQYF. CDR3 DNA: TGTGCCAGCAGTTACACTCTCGGGCAGCCAGATACGCAGTATTTT.

This clonotype has more than one count but fewer than ten. The chain recombines TRBV6-2 or TRBV6-3 with TRBJ2-3; the match to TRBD2 covers 13 bases. In germline, CDR1 is MNHEY, CDR2 SVGEGT. The length of the CDR3 is 20 residues. V was clipped by 6 bases and J by 7 bases; unmatched bases: 22. As DNA, the CDR3 is TGTGCCAGCAGATCTACCACCGGGACTAGCGGGGCCACCCTCGATAATACGCAGTATTTT. Translating gives CASRSTTGTSGATLDNTQYF.